The 13 T cell receptor beta chains listed next were all sequenced from one sample in a study of T cell responses to AZD1222 COVID-19 vaccine. Sequencing used immunoSEQ multiplex PCR; TCRdb keeps in-frame clones, though not all of them. This sample has roughly 85,000 clones; approximately 90% occur once, and the top ten carry about 3%. This specimen consisted of peripheral blood, obtained 28 days after the second AZD1222 dose. Every receptor here comes from an adult who received the AZD1222 COVID-19 vaccine.

The chain employs TRBV7-3 and TRBJ1-6, with a possible D match to TRBD1 (5 bases). The V end was cut by 2 bases, the J end by 10 bases, with 15 bases between. CDR1 is SGHTA, CDR2 FQGTGA, per germline. CDR3 length: 15 residues. CDR3: CASSLEGQFSSPLHF. Here the CDR3 DNA reads TGTGCCAGCAGCTTAGAGGGGCAGTTCTCCTCACCCCTCCACTTT.

The chain has TRBV15 and TRBJ1-4; D is unresolved. V was clipped by 1 base and J by 5 bases, with 5 bases between them. From germline, CDR1 is LNHNV and CDR2 YYDKDF (reference sequence). There are 13 residues in the CDR3. The CDR3 nucleotides read TGTGCCACCAGCAGAGGACTGAATGAAAAACTGTTTTTT. Protein sequence: CATSRGLNEKLFF. The variable domain in full, with the rest retrieved from reference TRBV15 and TRBJ1-4, is DAMVIQNPRYQVTQFGKPVTLSCSQTLNHNVMYWYQQKSSQAPKLLFHYYDKDFNNEADTPDNFQSRRPNTSFCFLDIRSPGLGDTAMYLCATSRGLNEKLFFGSGTQLSVL.

In its sample, this clone was seen a few times. The chain has TRBV3-1 (or the pseudogene TRBV3-2) and TRBJ2-7, with 9 bases matching TRBD2. CDR3 length equals 15 residues. V trimming: 1 base; J trimming: 4 bases; junction bases outside the gene matches: 5. Per the germline V gene, CDR1 is LGHDT and CDR2 is YNNKEL (reference sequence). The CDR3 region is CASSQGTSVVYEQYF. The CDR3 coding sequence is TGTGCCAGCAGCCAAGGGACTAGCGTGGTATACGAGCAGTACTTC.

The chain recombines TRBV2 with TRBJ2-7; maybe TRBD1 (6 bases). The germline V gene encodes CDR1 SNHLY and CDR2 FYNNEI. Trimming shortened V by 8 bases and J by 4 bases, and 15 bases separated the two germline ends. CDR3 size: 13 residues. As DNA, the CDR3 is TGTGCCAGCGCGCCAGGGGAAGGGTACGAGCAGTACTTC. Protein sequence: CASAPGEGYEQYF. Supplemented by reference TRBV2 and TRBJ2-7, the full variable domain reads EPEVTQTPSHQVTQMGQEVILRCVPISNHLYFYWYRQILGQKVEFLVSFYNNEISEKSEIFDDQFSVERPDGSNFTLKIRSTKLEDSAMYFCASAPGEGYEQYFGPGTRLTVT.

This chain links TRBV5-1 with TRBJ1-1; 10 nucleotides match TRBD1. The CDR3 consists of 19 residues. Germline CDR1 is SGHRS and CDR2 is YFSETQ. V was clipped by 1 base and J by 2 bases; unmatched bases: 14. The CDR3 region is CASSLYTGGTGAINTEAFF. CDR3 sequence (DNA): TGCGCCAGCAGCTTGTATACAGGCGGGACAGGGGCGATAAACACTGAAGCTTTCTTT.

The V gene is TRBV10-3, the J gene TRBJ2-1, with TRBD2 identical over 12 bases. V gave up 10 bases and J gave up 6 bases; unmatched junction bases: 4. The CDR3 has 13 residues. CDR1 and CDR2 from the germline V gene are ENHRY and SYGVKD. Here the CDR3 reads CATGLAGTNEQFF. The DNA for the CDR3 is TGTGCCACTGGACTAGCGGGAACCAATGAGCAGTTCTTC.

This chain uses TRBV7-9 with TRBJ2-2, with D hard to call. In germline, CDR1 is SEHNR, CDR2 FQNEAQ (reference sequence). The CDR3 is made up of 16 amino acids. Trimming took 2 bases from V and 0 from J, leaving 10 bases between them. CDR3 region: CASSLFPETNTGELFF. The DNA for the CDR3 is TGTGCCAGCAGCTTATTTCCCGAGACGAACACCGGGGAGCTGTTTTTT.

The J gene is TRBJ1-1, the V gene TRBV5-5; 9 bases align to TRBD1. Germline V gene data show CDR1 as SGHKS and CDR2 as YYEKEE (reference sequence). The CDR3 is 15 residues long. The V and J ends lost 3 bases and 5 bases, in that order; junction bases with no gene match: 8. The CDR3 bases are TGTGCCAGCAGCTGGGGGACAGGGCCGGTAACTGAAGCTTTCTTT. Translating gives CASSWGTGPVTEAFF. The full variable domain, its missing parts supplied by reference TRBV5-5 and TRBJ1-1, is DAGVTQSPTHLIKTRGQQVTLRCSPISGHKSVSWYQQVLGQGPQFIFQYYEKEERGRGNFPDRFSARQFPNYSSELNVNALLLGDSALYLCASSWGTGPVTEAFFGQGTRLTVV.

This clone occurred once. This chain connects TRBV7-2 to TRBJ2-2; the match to TRBD2 covers 13 bases. The CDR3 runs 16 residues. In germline, CDR1 is SGHTA, CDR2 FQGNSA. Germline trimming cut 5 bases from V and 6 bases from J; bases unmatched to any gene: 6. The CDR3 region is CASSKTSGRAAGELFF. The CDR3 bases are TGTGCCAGCAGCAAAACTAGCGGGAGGGCCGCCGGGGAGCTGTTTTTT. Supplemented by reference TRBV7-2 and TRBJ2-2, the full variable domain reads GAGVSQSPSNKVTEKGKDVELRCDPISGHTALYWYRQSLGQGLEFLIYFQGNSAPDKSGLPSDRFSAERTGGSVSTLTIQRTQQEDSAVYLCASSKTSGRAAGELFFGEGSRLTVL.

This chain joins TRBV29-1 and TRBJ2-3; D is possibly TRBD1 (6 bases). The CDR3 has 12 residues. The germline CDR1 and CDR2 sequences are SQVTM and ANQGSEA. V was cut by 4 bases and J by 6 bases, with 11 bases left in between. The CDR3 coding sequence is TGCAGCGTTGTTCTTCAGGGGGATACGCAGTATTTT. Its translation is CSVVLQGDTQYF.

The chain combines TRBV9 with TRBJ1-2, with TRBD1 matching 9 bases. V dropped 3 bases and J dropped 8; count of bases not matched to a gene: 14. CDR3 length: 16 amino acids. Germline-derived CDR1 and CDR2 are SGDLS and YYNGEE. CDR3 residues: CASSAPVGQGSAGYTF. The DNA of the CDR3 is TGTGCCAGCAGCGCACCCGTGGGACAGGGATCGGCGGGCTACACCTTC.

The J gene is TRBJ1-1, the V gene TRBV6-5; the D is unclear. The CDR3 loop spans 13 amino acids. V lost 6 bases to trimming and J lost 6 bases, with 14 bases between them. CDR1 MNHEY and CDR2 SVGAGI come from the germline V gene. The CDR3 coding sequence is TGTGCCAGCAGGGGCGCACTCTACCCTGAAGCTTTCTTT. Amino acids: CASRGALYPEAFF.

The J gene is TRBJ2-7, the V gene TRBV7-8, with D maybe TRBD2 (5 bases). The CDR3 consists of 15 residues. V dropped 7 bases and J dropped 2 bases, with 18 bases sitting between them. The V gene's germline CDR1 is SGHVS and CDR2 FQNEAQ. The CDR3 loop is CASTHGGAAAYEQYF. The CDR3 bases are TGTGCCAGCACCCATGGAGGAGCCGCGGCCTACGAGCAGTACTTC.